This T cell receptor beta chain was identified in a study of graft-versus-host responses after intestinal transplantation. The repertoire was sequenced with immunoSEQ multiplex PCR; TCRdb's copy has only in-frame clones and lacks some. This sample has under 150,000 clones, with around nine tenths found just once. For this clone: Its antigen remains unknown.

CDR1 is SNHLY and CDR2 is FYNNEI in the germline V gene. After removal of 4 bases from V and 2 bases from J, the junction contained 4 bases not matched to a gene. The CDR3 has 14 residues. Sequences were derived from unstimulated CD4+ T cells sorted from spleen or lymph node cells, sampled before intestinal transplant. The chain links TRBV2 to TRBJ1-2, with 7 bases fitting TRBD1. The TCR was taken from a human donor who received an intestinal transplant. The CDR3 region has the DNA TGTGCCAGCAGTGGCGAGACAGGGAACTATGGCTACACCTTC. Translated: CASSGETGNYGYTF. Complete variable domain (other parts from reference TRBV2 and TRBJ1-2): EPEVTQTPSHQVTQMGQEVILRCVPISNHLYFYWYRQILGQKVEFLVSFYNNEISEKSEIFDDQFSVERPDGSNFTLKIRSTKLEDSAMYFCASSGETGNYGYTFGSGTRLTVV.